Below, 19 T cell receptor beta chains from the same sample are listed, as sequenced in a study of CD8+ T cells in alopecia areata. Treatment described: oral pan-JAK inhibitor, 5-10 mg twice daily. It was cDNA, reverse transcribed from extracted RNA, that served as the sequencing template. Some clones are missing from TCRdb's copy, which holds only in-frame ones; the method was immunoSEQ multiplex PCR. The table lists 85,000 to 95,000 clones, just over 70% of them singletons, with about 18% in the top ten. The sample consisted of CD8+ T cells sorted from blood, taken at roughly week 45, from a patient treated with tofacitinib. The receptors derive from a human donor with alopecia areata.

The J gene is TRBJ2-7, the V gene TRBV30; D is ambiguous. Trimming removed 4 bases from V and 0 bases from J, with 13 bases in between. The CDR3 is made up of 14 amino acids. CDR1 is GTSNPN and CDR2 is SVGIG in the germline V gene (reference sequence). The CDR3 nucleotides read TGTGCCTGGACAGACCTTCATAGCTCCTACGAGCAGTACTTC. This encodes CAWTDLHSSYEQYF.

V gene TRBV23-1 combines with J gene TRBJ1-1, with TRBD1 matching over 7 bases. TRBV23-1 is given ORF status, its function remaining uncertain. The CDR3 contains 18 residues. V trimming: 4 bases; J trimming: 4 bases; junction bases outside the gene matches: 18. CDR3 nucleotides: TGCGCCAGCAGTCCAAAAAACCGGGACAGCGTTTTTGGCACTGAAGCTTTCTTT. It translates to CASSPKNRDSVFGTEAFF.

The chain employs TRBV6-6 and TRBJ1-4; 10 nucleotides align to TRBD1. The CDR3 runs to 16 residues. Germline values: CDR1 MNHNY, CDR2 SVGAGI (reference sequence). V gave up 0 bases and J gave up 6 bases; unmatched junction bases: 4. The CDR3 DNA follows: TGTGCCAGCAGTTACTCCGGACAGGGGGGTTATGAAAAACTGTTTTTT. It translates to CASSYSGQGGYEKLFF.

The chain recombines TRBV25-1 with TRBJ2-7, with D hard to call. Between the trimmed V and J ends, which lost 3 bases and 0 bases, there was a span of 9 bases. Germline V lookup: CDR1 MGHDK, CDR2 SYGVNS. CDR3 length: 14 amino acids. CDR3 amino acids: CASSDELSSYEQYF. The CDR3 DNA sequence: TGTGCCAGCAGTGATGAGCTAAGCTCCTACGAGCAGTACTTC.

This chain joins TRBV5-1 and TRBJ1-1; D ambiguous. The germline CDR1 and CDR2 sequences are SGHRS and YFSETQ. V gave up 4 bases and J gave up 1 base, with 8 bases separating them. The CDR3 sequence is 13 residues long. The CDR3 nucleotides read TGCGCCAGCAGCGCAACAGAGAACACTGAAGCTTTCTTT. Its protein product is CASSATENTEAFF.

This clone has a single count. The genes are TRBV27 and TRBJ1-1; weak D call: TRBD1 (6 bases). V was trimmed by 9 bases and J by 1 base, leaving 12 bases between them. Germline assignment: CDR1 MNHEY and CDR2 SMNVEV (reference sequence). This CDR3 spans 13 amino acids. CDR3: CASAIQGNTEAFF. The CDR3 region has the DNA TGTGCCAGTGCCATACAGGGGAACACTGAAGCTTTCTTT.

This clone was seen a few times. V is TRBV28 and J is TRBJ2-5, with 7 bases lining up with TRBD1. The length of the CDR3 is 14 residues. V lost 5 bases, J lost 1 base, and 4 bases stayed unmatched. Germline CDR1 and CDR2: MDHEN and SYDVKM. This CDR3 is CASSLQGLQETQYF. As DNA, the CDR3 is TGTGCCAGCAGTCTACAGGGGCTCCAAGAGACCCAGTACTTC.

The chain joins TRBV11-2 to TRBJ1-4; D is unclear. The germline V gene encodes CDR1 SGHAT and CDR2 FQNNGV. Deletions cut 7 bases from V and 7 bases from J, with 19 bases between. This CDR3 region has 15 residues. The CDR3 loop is CASTQMDGLIEKLFF. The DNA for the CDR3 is TGTGCCAGCACTCAGATGGACGGCCTAATTGAAAAACTGTTTTTT.

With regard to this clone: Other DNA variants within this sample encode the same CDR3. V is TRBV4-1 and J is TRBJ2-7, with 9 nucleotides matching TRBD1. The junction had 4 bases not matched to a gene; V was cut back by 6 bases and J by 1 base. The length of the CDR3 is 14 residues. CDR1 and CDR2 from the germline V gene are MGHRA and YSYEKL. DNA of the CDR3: TGCGCCAGCAGTCCCGGGACAGGGTCCTACGAGCAGTACTTC. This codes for CASSPGTGSYEQYF.

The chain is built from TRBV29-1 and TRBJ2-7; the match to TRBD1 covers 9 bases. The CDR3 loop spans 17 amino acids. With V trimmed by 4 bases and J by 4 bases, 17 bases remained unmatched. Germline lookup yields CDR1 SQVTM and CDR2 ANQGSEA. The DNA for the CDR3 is TGCAGCGTTGTTCCTTCGGGACAGGGCATGGGTAGGTACGAGCAGTACTTC. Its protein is CSVVPSGQGMGRYEQYF.

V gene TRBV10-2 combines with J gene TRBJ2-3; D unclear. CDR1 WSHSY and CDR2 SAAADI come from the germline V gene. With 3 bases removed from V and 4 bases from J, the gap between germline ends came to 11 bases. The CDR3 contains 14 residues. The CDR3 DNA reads TGCGCCAGCAGTGATCAAGACTTAGCAGATACGCAGTATTTT. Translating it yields CASSDQDLADTQYF.

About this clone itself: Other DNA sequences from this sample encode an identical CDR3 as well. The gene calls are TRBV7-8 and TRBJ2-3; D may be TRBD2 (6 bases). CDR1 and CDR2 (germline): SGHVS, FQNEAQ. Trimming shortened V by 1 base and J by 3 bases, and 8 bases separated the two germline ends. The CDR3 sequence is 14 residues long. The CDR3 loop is CASSLGRETDTQYF. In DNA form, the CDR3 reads TGTGCCAGCAGCTTAGGTCGGGAGACAGATACGCAGTATTTT.

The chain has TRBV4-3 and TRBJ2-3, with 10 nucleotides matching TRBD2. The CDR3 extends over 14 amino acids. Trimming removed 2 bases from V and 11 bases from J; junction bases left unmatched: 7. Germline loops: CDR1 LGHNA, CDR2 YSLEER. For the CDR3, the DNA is TGCGCCAGCAGCCAATCTCAGCGGGGGGGCGAGCAGTATTTT. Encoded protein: CASSQSQRGGEQYF.

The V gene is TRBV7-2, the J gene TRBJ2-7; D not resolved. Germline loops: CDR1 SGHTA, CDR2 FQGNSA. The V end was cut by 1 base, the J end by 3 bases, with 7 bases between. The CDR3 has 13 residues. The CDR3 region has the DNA TGTGCCAGCAGCTTAGGGGGTATCTACGAGCAGTACTTC. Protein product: CASSLGGIYEQYF.

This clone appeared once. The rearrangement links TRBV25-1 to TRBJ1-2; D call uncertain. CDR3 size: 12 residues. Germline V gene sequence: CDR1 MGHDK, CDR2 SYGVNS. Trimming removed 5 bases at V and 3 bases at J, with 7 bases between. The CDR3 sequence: CASSRRDYGYTF. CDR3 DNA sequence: TGTGCCAGCAGTCGACGGGACTATGGCTACACCTTC.

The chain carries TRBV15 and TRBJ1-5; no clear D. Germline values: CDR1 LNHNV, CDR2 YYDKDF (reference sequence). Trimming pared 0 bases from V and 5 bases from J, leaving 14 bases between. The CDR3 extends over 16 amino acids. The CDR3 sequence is CATSRDQRGLDQPQHF. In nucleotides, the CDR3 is TGTGCCACCAGCAGAGATCAAAGAGGATTAGATCAGCCCCAGCATTTT.

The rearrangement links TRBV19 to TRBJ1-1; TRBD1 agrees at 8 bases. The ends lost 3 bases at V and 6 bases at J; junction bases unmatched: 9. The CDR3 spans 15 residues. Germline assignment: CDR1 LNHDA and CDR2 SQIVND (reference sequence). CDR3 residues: CASSIQSGGYPEAFF. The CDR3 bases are TGTGCCAGTAGTATCCAGTCAGGGGGCTACCCTGAAGCTTTCTTT. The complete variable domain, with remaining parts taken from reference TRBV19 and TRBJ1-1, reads DGGITQSPKYLFRKEGQNVTLSCEQNLNHDAMYWYRQDPGQGLRLIYYSQIVNDFQKGDIAEGYSVSREKKESFPLTVTSAQKNPTAFYLCASSIQSGGYPEAFFGQGTRLTVV.

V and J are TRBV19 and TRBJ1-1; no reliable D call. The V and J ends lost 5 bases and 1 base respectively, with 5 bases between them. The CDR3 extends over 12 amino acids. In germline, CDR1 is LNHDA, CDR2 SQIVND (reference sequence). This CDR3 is CASSLWNTEAFF. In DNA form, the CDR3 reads TGTGCCAGTAGTCTCTGGAACACTGAAGCTTTCTTT.

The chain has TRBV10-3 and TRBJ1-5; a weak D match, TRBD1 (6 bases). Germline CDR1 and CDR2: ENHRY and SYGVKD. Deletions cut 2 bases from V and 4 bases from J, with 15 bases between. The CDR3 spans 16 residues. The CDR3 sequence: CAISEGLRTANQPQHF. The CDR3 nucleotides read TGTGCCATCAGTGAGGGGCTGAGGACAGCGAATCAGCCCCAGCATTTT.